This TCR beta chain was identified in a study of PD-1 blockade in mismatch repair-deficient tumors. General study results and limits: After pembrolizumab, tumor-resident clones rose rapidly, then generally contracted before radiologic responses.

On this clone: Its specificity is not known.

PCR or immunohistochemistry showed mismatch repair deficiency in every enrolled patient. A few pembrolizumab responders had their TCRs sequenced. Sequenced by immunoSEQ multiplex PCR; TCRdb stores in-frame clones only, minus some. Here the sample spans 120,000 or so clones, 86% being singletons. Germline V lookup: CDR1 SGHAT, CDR2 FQNNGV. The CDR3 is 15 amino acids. Trimming left V 5 bases short and J 3 bases short, with 17 bases between. The sequencing here drew on peripheral blood, taken 44 weeks after starting pembrolizumab. The chain couples TRBV11-2 to TRBJ2-7; the D is unclear. The clonotype originates from an adult with mismatch repair-deficient cancer. This chain's CDR3 is CASSPYGSRFYEQYF. As DNA, the CDR3 is TGTGCCAGCAGCCCCTACGGCTCCAGGTTCTACGAGCAGTACTTC.